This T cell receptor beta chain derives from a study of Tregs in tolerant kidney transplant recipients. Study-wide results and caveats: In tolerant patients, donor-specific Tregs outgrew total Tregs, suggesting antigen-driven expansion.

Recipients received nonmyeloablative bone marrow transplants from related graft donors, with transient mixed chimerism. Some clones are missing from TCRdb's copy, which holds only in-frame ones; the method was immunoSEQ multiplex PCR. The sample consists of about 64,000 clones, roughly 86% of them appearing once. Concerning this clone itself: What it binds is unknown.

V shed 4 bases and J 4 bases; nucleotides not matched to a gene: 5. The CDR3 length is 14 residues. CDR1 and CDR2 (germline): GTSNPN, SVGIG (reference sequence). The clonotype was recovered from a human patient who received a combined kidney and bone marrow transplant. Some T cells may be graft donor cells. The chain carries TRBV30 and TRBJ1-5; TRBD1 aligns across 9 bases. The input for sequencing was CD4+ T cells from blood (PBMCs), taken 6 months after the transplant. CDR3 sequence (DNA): TGTGCCTGGACCGCCGGGACAGGGAATCAGCCCCAGCATTTT. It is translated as CAWTAGTGNQPQHF.